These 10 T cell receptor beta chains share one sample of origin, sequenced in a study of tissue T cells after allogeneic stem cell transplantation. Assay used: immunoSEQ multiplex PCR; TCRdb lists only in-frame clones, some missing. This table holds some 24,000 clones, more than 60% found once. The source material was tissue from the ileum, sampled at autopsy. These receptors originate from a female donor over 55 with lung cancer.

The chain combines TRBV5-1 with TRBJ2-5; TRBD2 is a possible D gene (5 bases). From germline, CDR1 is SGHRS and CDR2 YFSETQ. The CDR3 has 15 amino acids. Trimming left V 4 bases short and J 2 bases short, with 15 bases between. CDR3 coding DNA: TGCGCCAGCAGCCTACTCGTCGGGAAGCAAGAGACCCAGTACTTC. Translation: CASSLLVGKQETQYF.

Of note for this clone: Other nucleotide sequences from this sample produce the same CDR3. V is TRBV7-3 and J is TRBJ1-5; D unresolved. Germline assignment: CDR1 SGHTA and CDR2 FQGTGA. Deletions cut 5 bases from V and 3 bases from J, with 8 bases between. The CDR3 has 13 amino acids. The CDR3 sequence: CASSLGPNQPQHF. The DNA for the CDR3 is TGTGCCAGCAGCCTCGGACCCAATCAGCCCCAGCATTTT.

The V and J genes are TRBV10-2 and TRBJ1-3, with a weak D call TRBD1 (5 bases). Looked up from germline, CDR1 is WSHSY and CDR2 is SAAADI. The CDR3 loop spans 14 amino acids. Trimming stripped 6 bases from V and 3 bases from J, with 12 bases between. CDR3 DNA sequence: TGCGCCAGCAGGGACACAAGCTTTGGAAACACCATATATTTT. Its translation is CASRDTSFGNTIYF.

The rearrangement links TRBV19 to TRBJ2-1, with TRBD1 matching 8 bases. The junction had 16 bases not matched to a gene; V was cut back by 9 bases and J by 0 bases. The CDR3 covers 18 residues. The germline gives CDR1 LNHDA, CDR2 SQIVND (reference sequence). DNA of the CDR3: TGTGCCAGCCAACCGGGACAGGTGACTTCCAGCTCCTACAATGAGCAGTTCTTC. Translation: CASQPGQVTSSSYNEQFF.

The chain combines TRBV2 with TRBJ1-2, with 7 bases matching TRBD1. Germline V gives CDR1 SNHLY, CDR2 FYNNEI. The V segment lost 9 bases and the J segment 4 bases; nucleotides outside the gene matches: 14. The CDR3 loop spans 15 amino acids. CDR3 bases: TGTGCCAGAGTAGTACCAGGGGGACTATCCTATGGCTACACCTTC. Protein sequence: CARVVPGGLSYGYTF.

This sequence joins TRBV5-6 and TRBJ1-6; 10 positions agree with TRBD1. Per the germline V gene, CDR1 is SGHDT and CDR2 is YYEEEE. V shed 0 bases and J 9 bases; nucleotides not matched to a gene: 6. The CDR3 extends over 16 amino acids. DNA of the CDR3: TGTGCCAGCAGCTTGGGGGGGACAGGGGCGAGTTCACCCCTCCACTTT. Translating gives CASSLGGTGASSPLHF.

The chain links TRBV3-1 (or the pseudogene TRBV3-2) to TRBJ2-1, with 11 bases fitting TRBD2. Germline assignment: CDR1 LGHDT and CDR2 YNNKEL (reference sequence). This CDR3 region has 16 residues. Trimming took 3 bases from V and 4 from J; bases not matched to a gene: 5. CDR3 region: CASSHLGLAAYNEQFF. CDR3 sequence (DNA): TGTGCCAGCAGCCATTTGGGACTAGCGGCTTACAATGAGCAGTTCTTC.

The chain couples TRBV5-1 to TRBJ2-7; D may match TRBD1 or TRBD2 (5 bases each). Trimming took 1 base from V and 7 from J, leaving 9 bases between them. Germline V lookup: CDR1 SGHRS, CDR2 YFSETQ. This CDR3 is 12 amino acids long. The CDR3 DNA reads TGCGCCAGCAGCTTGATAGGGGAGGAGCAGTACTTC. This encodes CASSLIGEEQYF.

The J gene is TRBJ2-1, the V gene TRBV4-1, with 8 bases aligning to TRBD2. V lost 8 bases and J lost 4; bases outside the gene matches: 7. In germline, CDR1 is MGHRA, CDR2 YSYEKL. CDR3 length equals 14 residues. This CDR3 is CASAQRELYNEQFF. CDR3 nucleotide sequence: TGCGCCAGCGCTCAGCGGGAGCTTTACAATGAGCAGTTCTTC.

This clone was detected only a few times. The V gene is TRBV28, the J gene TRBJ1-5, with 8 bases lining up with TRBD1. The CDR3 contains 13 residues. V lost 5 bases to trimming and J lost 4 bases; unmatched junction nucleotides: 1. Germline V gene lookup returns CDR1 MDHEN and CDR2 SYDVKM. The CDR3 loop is CASSRQGNQPQHF. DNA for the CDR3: TGTGCCAGCAGTCGACAGGGGAATCAGCCCCAGCATTTT.